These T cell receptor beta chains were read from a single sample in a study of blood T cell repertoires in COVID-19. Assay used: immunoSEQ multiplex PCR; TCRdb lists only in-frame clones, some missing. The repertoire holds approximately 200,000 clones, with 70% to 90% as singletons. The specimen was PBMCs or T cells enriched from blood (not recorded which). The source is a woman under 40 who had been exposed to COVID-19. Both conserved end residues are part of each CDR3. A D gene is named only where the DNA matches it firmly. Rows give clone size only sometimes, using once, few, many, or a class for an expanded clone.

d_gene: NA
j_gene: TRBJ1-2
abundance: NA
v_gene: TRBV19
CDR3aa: CASSIADYGYTF
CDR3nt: TGTGCCAGTAGTATAGCAGACTATGGCTACACCTTC

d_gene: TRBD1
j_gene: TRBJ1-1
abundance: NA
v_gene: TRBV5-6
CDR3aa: CASSVQGLAAFF
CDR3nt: TGTGCCAGCAGCGTACAGGGGCTGGCAGCTTTCTTT

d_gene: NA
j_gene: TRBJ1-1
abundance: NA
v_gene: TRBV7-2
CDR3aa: CASSLVGVGNTNTEAFF
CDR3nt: TGTGCCAGCAGCTTAGTGGGAGTCGGAAACACGAACACTGAAGCTTTCTTT

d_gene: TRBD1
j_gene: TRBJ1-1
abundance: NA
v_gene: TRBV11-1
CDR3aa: CASSNPGQKDTEAFF
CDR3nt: TGTGCCAGCAGCAACCCGGGACAGAAGGACACTGAAGCTTTCTTT

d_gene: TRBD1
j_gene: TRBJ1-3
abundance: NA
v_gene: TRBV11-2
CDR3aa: CASRNPGQGALSNTIYF
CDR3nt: TGTGCCAGCAGAAATCCGGGACAGGGGGCTCTAAGCAACACCATATATTTT

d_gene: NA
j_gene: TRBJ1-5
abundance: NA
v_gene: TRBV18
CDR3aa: CASSRRDDQPQHF
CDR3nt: TGTGCCAGCTCACGTCGGGATGATCAGCCCCAGCATTTT

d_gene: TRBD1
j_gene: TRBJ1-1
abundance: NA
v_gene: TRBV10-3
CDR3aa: CAISRQGVNTEAFF
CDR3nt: TGTGCCATCAGCCGACAGGGGGTGAACACTGAAGCTTTCTTT

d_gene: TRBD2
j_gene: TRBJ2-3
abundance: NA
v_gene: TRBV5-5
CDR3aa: CASSLLAGGVPDTQYF
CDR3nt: TGTGCCAGCAGCTTGTTGGCGGGGGGAGTACCAGATACGCAGTATTTT

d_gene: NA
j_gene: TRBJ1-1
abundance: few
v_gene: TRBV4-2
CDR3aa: CASHTGTEAFF
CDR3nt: TGTGCCAGCCATACAGGCACTGAAGCTTTCTTT

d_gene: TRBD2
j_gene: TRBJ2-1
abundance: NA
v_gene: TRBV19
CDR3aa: CASSIGPSGGAWSSYNEQFF
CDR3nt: TGTGCCAGTAGTATAGGCCCTAGCGGGGGGGCCTGGAGCTCCTACAATGAGCAGTTCTTC

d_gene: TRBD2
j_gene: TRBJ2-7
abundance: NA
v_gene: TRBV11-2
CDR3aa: CAESAGGYEQYF
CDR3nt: TGTGCCGAGTCAGCGGGGGGCTACGAGCAGTACTTC

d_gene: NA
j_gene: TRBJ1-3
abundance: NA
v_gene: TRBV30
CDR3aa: CAWSWEIGNTIYF
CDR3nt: TGTGCCTGGAGCTGGGAGATTGGAAACACCATATATTTT

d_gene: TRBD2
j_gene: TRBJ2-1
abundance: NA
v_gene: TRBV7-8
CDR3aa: CASSSRRAGGARDEQFF
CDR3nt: TGTGCCAGCAGCTCACGCCGGGCGGGGGGGGCTCGGGATGAGCAGTTCTTC

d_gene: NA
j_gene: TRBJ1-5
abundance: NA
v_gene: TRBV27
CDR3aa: CASSDGTSNQPQHF
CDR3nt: TGTGCCAGCAGCGACGGGACAAGCAATCAGCCCCAGCATTTT

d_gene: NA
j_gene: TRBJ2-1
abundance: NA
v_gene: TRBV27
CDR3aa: CASNDRPRADEQFF
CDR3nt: TGTGCCAGCAACGACAGGCCAAGGGCGGATGAGCAGTTCTTC

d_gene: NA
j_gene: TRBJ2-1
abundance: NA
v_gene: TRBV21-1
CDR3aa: CASSKVAASTPGEQFF
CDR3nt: TGTGCCAGCAGCAAGGTTGCGGCGAGTACCCCTGGTGAGCAGTTCTTC

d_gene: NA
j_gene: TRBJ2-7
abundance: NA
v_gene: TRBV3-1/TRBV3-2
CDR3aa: CASSQDLAQSDEQYF
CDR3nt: TGTGCCAGCAGCCAAGATCTCGCACAGAGTGACGAGCAGTACTTC

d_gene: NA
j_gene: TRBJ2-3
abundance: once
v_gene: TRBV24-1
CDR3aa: CATSDYQGYTDTQYF
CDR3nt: TGTGCCACCAGTGACTACCAGGGCTACACAGATACGCAGTATTTT

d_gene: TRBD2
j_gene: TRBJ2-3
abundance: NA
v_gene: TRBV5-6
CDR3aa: CASSDGTRLQDTQYF
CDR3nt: TGTGCCAGCAGCGACGGGACTAGGTTACAAGATACGCAGTATTTT

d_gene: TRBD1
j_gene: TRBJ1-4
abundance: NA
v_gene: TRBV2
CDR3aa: CASSADRARNEKLFF
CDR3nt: TGTGCCAGCAGTGCGGACAGGGCGCGGAATGAAAAACTGTTTTTT

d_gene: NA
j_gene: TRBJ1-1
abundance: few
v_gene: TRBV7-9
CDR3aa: CASREQENTEAFF
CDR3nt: TGTGCCAGCAGGGAACAGGAGAACACTGAAGCTTTCTTT

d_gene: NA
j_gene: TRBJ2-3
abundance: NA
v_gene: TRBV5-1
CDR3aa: CASSLAGDTDTQYF
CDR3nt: TGCGCCAGCAGCTTGGCCGGAGACACAGATACGCAGTATTTT